The following is a T cell receptor beta chain sequence with its context. Its antigen is not yet known. V loses 4 bases of germline sequence and J loses 7 bases, and the interval between the two ends is 19 bases. CDR1 and CDR2 are drawn from the germline V gene: MGHDK, SYGVNS. The CDR3, cysteine through phenylalanine, is 15 amino acids long. The read is trimmed to its CDR3 DNA, 45 bases read in frame from base 1. The data were obtained in a study of cytomegalovirus exposure and HLA in healthy donors (dated by TCRdb to the late 2010s). Looking at the study overall: An earlier analysis of 587 of the donors reported under 300 Gb of sequence data and roughly 120 million unique TCR beta sequences obtained from around 180 million T cells. An early release that covered 640 HLA-typed donors contained approximately 320 gigabases of sequencing data and approximately 85 million unique TCR sequences. Of the 300 to 500 genotyped donors, 65% to 90% were placed in the genetic ancestry cluster associated with self-reported Caucasian donors. The aim of the study was to test whether cataloging public T cell receptors could identify signatures of past pathogen exposure. The study used immunosequencing to profile the T cell repertoires of about 670 subjects and linked those repertoires to cytomegalovirus serostatus. A separate validation cohort of approximately 130 different subjects was used in addition to the 666-subject first cohort. The study combined high-throughput TCR immunosequencing, statistical association of individual TCRs with disease status, and machine learning to predict cytomegalovirus infection status. A later analysis re-examined previously published TCR beta repertoires from about 700 donors and added high-resolution HLA genotyping to investigate patterns of TCR occurrence. Rather than drawing on any new phenotypic data, the later analysis identified candidate immune exposures from TCR beta sequences and the way those sequences occurred across donors. In an earlier analysis of over 550 of the donors, high-throughput TCR beta sequencing was used to judge whether each TCR beta V gene segment behaved as functional or pseudogenic. Alongside the repertoire data, information on donor age, sex, ethnicity and CMV serostatus was compiled. Genome-wide SNP genotypes for about three fifths of the roughly 670 donors were used in a later genetic analysis, which treated that subset as a discovery cohort. All discovery cohort repertoires had been generated using a single sequencing platform. HLA typing included class I and class II loci at four-digit resolution. Typing coverage differed by locus: A, B, C, DRB1 and DQB1 were typed in roughly 620-640 donors, DQA1 in 522, DPA1 in over 600, and DPB1 in approximately 450. A few DR-DQ haplotypes were treated as single units for association and clustering because of strong linkage in the cohort. Across some 400 genotyped donors of the cohort, an average of about 240,000 unique TCR beta nucleotide sequences per donor were sequenced, and roughly a sixth of those sequences were non-productive. What the study reported, not specific to this receptor: Specific HLA alleles were associated with around 18,000 TCR beta sequences at a false discovery rate of 0.05 in a later analysis. For the cohort, immune exposure information was limited to CMV serostatus. It was suggested by the authors that the approach could potentially be generalized to other disease states and immunological phenotypes. In vitro tests confirmed that three of the cytomegalovirus-associated TCR beta chains recognize cytomegalovirus antigens. In this cohort, only TCR beta chains were sequenced, and detectable features were limited by the absence of alpha or paired-chain data. Because counts were too low, about 18 rarely observed V segments, including chromosome 9 orphons, were excluded from the earlier analysis of some 540 of the donors. Some IMGT-functional V segments, including TRBV6-2 and TRBV6-3, could not be told apart with the 87-base-pair reads, so those segments were excluded. A cluster of highly shared sequence variants was judged likely to represent a technical artifact of the sequencing pipeline. The classifier was reported to diagnose cytomegalovirus status with high specificity and sensitivity in both the original cohort and the validation cohort. According to a later genetic analysis, donors in an Asian-associated ancestry cluster had fewer N-insertions in productive TCRs than the approximately 670-donor mean. While some public TCRs were present in many individuals, most TCR sequences turned up only very rarely across donors. A total of roughly 160 TCR beta chains were listed by the study as associated with cytomegalovirus. HLA typing was unavailable for some donors at each locus, so association tests used only the typed subset. Presence/absence analyses assumed roughly uniform sequencing depth across donors, an assumption that may not hold. When HLA alleles, especially DR and DQ, strongly co-occurred, TCR associations were difficult to assign to individual alleles. In a later analysis, HLA-associated TCR beta chains showed more clonal expansion and lower generation probabilities than non-associated chains that were equally common. A later analysis reported that several top co-occurrence clusters appeared linked to parvovirus B19, influenza, CMV and Epstein-Barr virus. A further reported finding was that TCR beta sequences accurately predicted the HLA-A and HLA-B alleles for most subjects in the first cohort. Linkage disequilibrium might explain the correlated functional status among segregating V segments, but an unknown experimental factor could not be excluded. In an earlier analysis of 587 of the donors, most TCR beta V segments appeared in productive rearrangements about 90% or about 30% of the time, broadly matching IMGT annotations. In a later genetic analysis, a missense DCLRE1C variant was associated with V-gene and J-gene trimming of TCR beta chains, and the association was replicated in an independent cohort. In a later analysis, most CMV-associated TCR beta chains were found to appear HLA-restricted, with HLA associations seemingly driven largely by CMV exposure. According to a later analysis, TCR association rates differed among HLA loci, with DRB1 alleles showing the most associated TCRs and HLA-C alleles showing the fewest.

The library was made by the immunoSEQ multiplex PCR assay. For the multiplex PCR, a mixture combining 60 forward primers for TCR Vbeta segments and 13 reverse primers for TCR Jbeta segments was used. A multiplex PCR assay on genomic DNA amplified the CDR3 region of rearranged TCR beta genes. The Illumina HiSeq System was used to sequence the amplified TCR beta libraries as 87-base-pair reads. Per the original workflow: Across the roughly 670 repertoires, a later analysis counted 80 million or so unique TCR beta chains, roughly 11 million of which were shared by at least two donors. Raw reads were error-corrected and collapsed into unique sequences by a nearest-neighbor algorithm in which closely related sequences were merged to remove PCR and sequencing errors. Alignment of CDR3 sequences to IMGT reference sequences was used to assign V, D and J gene segments. For a sequence to be retained, at least a six-nucleotide match to both a V gene segment and a J gene segment was required. A rearrangement was called productive if the CDR3 had no stop codons and remained in frame with V and J, and every other rearrangement was called non-productive. CDR3 was defined by IMGT convention, running from the second conserved V-encoded cysteine to the conserved J-encoded phenylalanine. Sequences without an unambiguous match to a single V gene segment were excluded from the earlier analysis of approximately 600 of the donors. In an earlier analysis of 587 of the donors, a V segment was called functional when productive rearrangements were above 56.7%, and segregating when the standard deviation between donors exceeded 5%. To diagnose cytomegalovirus status from the catalog of TCR beta chain sequences, a statistical classification framework was built. A later analysis assigned V and J genes by comparing TCR nucleotide sequences with IMGT/GENE-DB human TR gene sequences. In a later analysis, CDR3 sequences and most-parsimonious VDJ recombination scenarios were assigned using the TCRdist pipeline. In a later analysis, every TCR beta chain was defined by the combination of its CDR3 amino acid sequence and its V-gene family, and reads without a unique V-gene family were dropped. To address suspected cross-contamination and a sequencing artifact, a later analysis removed a few hundred highly shared, low-generation-probability nucleotide sequences. A later analysis calculated a clonal expansion index for each public chain from normalized within-repertoire ranks of inferred template counts. In a later analysis, generation probabilities were computed with a VDJ recombination model fitted to out-of-frame rearrangements, and the resulting probabilities were checked against IGoR. Hypergeometric tests were used in a later analysis to score TCR-TCR, TCR-HLA and TCR-CMV co-occurrence, with a repertoire-size bias correction applied to the TCR pairs. To estimate false discovery rates, a later analysis permuted the HLA or CMV assignments 20 times. In a later analysis, co-occurring TCRs were grouped with DBSCAN, and TCRdist sequence similarity was added when clustering was performed within HLA-allele-positive subsets. Repertoires with fewer than 30,000 or more than 120,000 public chains were left out of co-occurrence clustering, as were a handful of repertoires with anomalous nucleotide sharing. TCRdb mirrors the immuneACCESS table, restricted to in-frame sequences. Some clones are absent from its copies; in checked studies, under half trace to an unresolved V gene, and the reason for the others is unknown. That table is the source of V, J and clone size, and D and trimming were worked out from the DNA. This sample's records show roughly 41,000 clones. The ten largest clonotypes hold roughly 0.99% of the sample.

The cohort was made up of about 610 healthy bone marrow donors. At the time of sampling, every cohort member was nominally healthy, though immune exposures that went unrecorded were likely present. The donor was CMV seronegative and belonged to the group of 350 or so seronegative cohort members. Each donor provided a peripheral blood sample, and peripheral blood mononuclear cells were used for TCR beta sequencing. The Qiagen DNeasy Blood Extraction Kit was used to extract genomic DNA from the blood cell samples. The TCR comes from a woman between 40 and 55 years old in good health and CMV-seronegative. The chain employs TRBV25-1 and TRBJ2-5, with TRBD2 perhaps the D gene, on 5 matching bases. The sequenced sample consisted of PBMCs. DNA sequence: TGTGCCAGCAGTGTGCTGGACGGCTCAGGAGGGACCCAGTACTTC. This translates into CASSVLDGSGGTQYF.